This is a list of T cell receptor beta chains from one sample in a study of blood T cell repertoires in COVID-19. Sequencing was performed with immunoSEQ multiplex PCR; in TCRdb, only in-frame clones are kept and a portion is missing. Of over 45,000 clones listed, 70% to 90% were seen once; the top ten hold 7.2%. Sequencing input: peripheral blood. These receptors originate from a man aged 55 to 69 with acute or convalescent COVID-19. Both conserved end residues are part of each CDR3. D genes are given only for firm matches. Where a row states a size, it is once, few, many or the class of an expanded clone; other rows omit it.

>TRBJ1-2|14|few|.|TRBV28
TGTGCCAGCAGCCTCGCGGACAAGTACTATGGCTACACCTTC
CASSLADKYYGYTF
>TRBJ1-1|14|few|.|TRBV29-1
TGCAGCGTCTATTGGGCCAGTCGTAACACTGAAGCTTTCTTT
CSVYWASRNTEAFF
>TRBJ2-1|14|few|TRBD2|TRBV6-6
TGTGCCAGCACCTCAAGCGGGGTGAACAATGAGCAGTTCTTC
CASTSSGVNNEQFF
>TRBJ1-1|13|.|.|TRBV6-6
TGTGCCAGCAGTTCAGGGGTGAACACTGAAGCTTTCTTT
CASSSGVNTEAFF
>TRBJ1-1|13|.|.|TRBV12-3/TRBV12-4
TGTGCCAGCAGTCTGGGGGGGAACACTGAAGCTTTCTTT
CASSLGGNTEAFF
>TRBJ2-1|12|.|TRBD2|TRBV2
TGTGCCAGCAGCGGTCTAGCGGGCACGCAGTTCTTC
CASSGLAGTQFF
>TRBJ2-1|15|.|.|TRBV15
TGTGCCACCAGCAGAGATCTGTCGGCCCTAGCGGAGCAGTTCTTC
CATSRDLSALAEQFF
>TRBJ2-5|14|.|.|TRBV5-1
TGCGCCAGCAGCTTGGCCCAGGGGAAAGAGACCCAGTACTTC
CASSLAQGKETQYF
>TRBJ1-1|11|.|.|TRBV19
TGTGCCAGTAGCCACAGGGAAGGAGCTTTCTTT
CASSHREGAFF
>TRBJ2-4|14|.|.|TRBV5-1
TGCGCCAGCAGCCCCCGGGAAGCCAAAAACATTCAGTACTTC
CASSPREAKNIQYF
>TRBJ2-2|16|.|TRBD2|TRBV9
TGTGCCAGCAGCGTAGCAACGGGGGGGCTAGCCGGGGAGCTGTTTTTT
CASSVATGGLAGELFF
>TRBJ2-3|14|.|.|TRBV5-1
TGCGCCAGCAGCTCCCGTCACACCACAGATACGCAGTATTTT
CASSSRHTTDTQYF
>TRBJ2-2|18|.|.|TRBV9
TGTGCCAGCAGCGTTTTAACAGGGACTAAATCGAACACCGGGGAGCTGTTTTTT
CASSVLTGTKSNTGELFF
>TRBJ1-5|15|.|.|TRBV28
TGTGCCAGCAGAAATCACATCCTTAGCAATCAGCCCCAGCATTTT
CASRNHILSNQPQHF
>TRBJ2-5|13|.|.|TRBV15
TGTGCCACCAGCACCCCAGGGTGGGAGACCCAGTACTTC
CATSTPGWETQYF
>TRBJ2-1|12|.|.|TRBV12-5
TGTGCTAGTGCCGAGGGGGGGAATGAGCAGTTCTTC
CASAEGGNEQFF
>TRBJ2-2|16|.|.|TRBV7-3
TGTGCCAGCAGTTCCCGCGACTTCCCGAACACCGGGGAGCTGTTTTTT
CASSSRDFPNTGELFF
>TRBJ2-2|14|.|.|TRBV6-6
TGTGCCAGCAGTTACTCCGTGAACACCGGGGAGCTGTTTTTT
CASSYSVNTGELFF
>TRBJ2-5|13|.|TRBD2|TRBV30
TGTGCCTGGGCTCTAGCGGGGGGGAAGACCCAGTACTTC
CAWALAGGKTQYF
>TRBJ2-7|12|.|.|TRBV2
TGTGTCACGGGGGACTCCAATTACGAGCAGTACTTC
CVTGDSNYEQYF
>TRBJ1-3|13|.|.|TRBV29-1
TGCAGCGTTGAAAAAAGGGAGAGGAACACCATATATTTT
CSVEKRERNTIYF
>TRBJ2-2|17|.|TRBD2|TRBV4-1
TGCGCCAGCAGCCCCTTACCAGGACTAGCGGGTACCGGGGAGCTGTTTTTT
CASSPLPGLAGTGELFF
>TRBJ2-1|15|few|TRBD2|TRBV7-2
TGTGCCAGCAGCTTAGCCTGGCTAGCGGGAAATGAGCAGTTCTTC
CASSLAWLAGNEQFF
>TRBJ1-4|15|.|TRBD1|TRBV11-2
TGTGCCAGCGGGACGCAGGGGGCCGTAAATGAAAAACTGTTTTTT
CASGTQGAVNEKLFF
>TRBJ2-2|12|.|.|TRBV20-1
TGCAGTGCTAGTCGGGGCACCGGGGAGCTGTTTTTT
CSASRGTGELFF
>TRBJ2-3|16|.|TRBD2|TRBV10-3
TGTGCCATCAGTGATCATAGCGGGGGGGCAGGAGATACGCAGTATTTT
CAISDHSGGAGDTQYF
>TRBJ1-6|13|.|TRBD1|TRBV12-3/TRBV12-4
TGTGCCAGCAGAGGGACAGCTAATTCACCCCTCCACTTT
CASRGTANSPLHF
>TRBJ2-1|18|.|TRBD1|TRBV5-1
TGCGCCAGCAGCTTGGGTGGACAGGGGGCTACCTTCGGGAATGAGCAGTTCTTC
CASSLGGQGATFGNEQFF
>TRBJ2-1|15|.|TRBD1|TRBV11-1
TGTGCCAGCAGCCGGTCCGGGACAGGAGACAATGAGCAGTTCTTC
CASSRSGTGDNEQFF
>TRBJ1-5|15|.|.|TRBV30
TGTGCCTGGAACCAACCGGGAGAAGGCAATCAGCCCCAGCATTTT
CAWNQPGEGNQPQHF
>TRBJ2-2|14|many|.|TRBV30
TGTGCCTGGATGTGGGCCGCTAACACCGGGGAGCTGTTTTTT
CAWMWAANTGELFF
>TRBJ2-7|13|.|.|TRBV5-6
TGTGCCAGCAGCAGGACAGTTCGGAACGAGCAGTACTTC
CASSRTVRNEQYF
>TRBJ2-5|13|.|.|TRBV12-3/TRBV12-4
TGTGCCAGCAGTTTGTGGAGAAGAGAGACCCAGTACTTC
CASSLWRRETQYF
>TRBJ2-1|15|.|TRBD1|TRBV11-1
TGTGCCAGCAGCTTTCCGGGACAGGGACTGTATGAGCAGTTCTTC
CASSFPGQGLYEQFF
>TRBJ2-3|14|.|.|TRBV7-2
TGTGCCAGCAGCTCCACGGTCGCCGCAGATACGCAGTATTTT
CASSSTVAADTQYF
>TRBJ2-3|14|.|TRBD1|TRBV14
TGTGCCAGCAGCCGGACAGGGGGCACAGATACGCAGTATTTT
CASSRTGGTDTQYF
>TRBJ1-2|16|.|TRBD1|TRBV24-1
TGTGCCACCAGTGTTGCCCCCGGGACAGGGGACTATGGCTACACCTTC
CATSVAPGTGDYGYTF
>TRBJ2-3|17|.|.|TRBV3-1/TRBV3-2
TGTGCCAGCAGCCGATTAGACAGGACGGGCAGCTTAGATACGCAGTATTTT
CASSRLDRTGSLDTQYF
>TRBJ2-1|14|.|.|TRBV15
TGTGCCACCAGCAGAGTTCAGGGGCGCCATGAGCAGTTCTTC
CATSRVQGRHEQFF
>TRBJ1-2|14|.|.|TRBV6-1
TGTGCCAGCAGTGAAGGTGCAGCTAACTATGGCTACACCTTC
CASSEGAANYGYTF
>TRBJ1-2|12|.|TRBD1|TRBV2
TGTGCCAGCACCAGCGGACAGGTTAGCTACACCTTC
CASTSGQVSYTF
>TRBJ1-5|15|.|.|TRBV9
TGTGCCAGCAGCTCGGGACACCTTAGCAATCAGCCCCAGCATTTT
CASSSGHLSNQPQHF
>TRBJ2-3|17|once|.|TRBV15
TGTGCCACCAGCAGGGGCCTCAATTCGGCTAGCACAGATACGCAGTATTTT
CATSRGLNSASTDTQYF
>TRBJ1-6|14|few|.|TRBV5-1
TGCGCCAGCAGCTTGGGAGATCCGGATTCACCCCTCCACTTT
CASSLGDPDSPLHF
>TRBJ1-6|20|.|TRBD1|TRBV11-2
TGTGCCAGCAGCTTAGACAGACAGGGGGCGCGGGCTCCGGTCAATTCACCCCTCCACTTT
CASSLDRQGARAPVNSPLHF
>TRBJ2-7|13|.|.|TRBV14
TGTGCCAGCAGCCAAGAAACCCTCAGCGAGCAGTACTTC
CASSQETLSEQYF
>TRBJ2-5|14|.|.|TRBV5-5
TGTGCCAGCAGCCAGGGTTGGGGTCAAGAGACCCAGTACTTC
CASSQGWGQETQYF
>TRBJ2-1|12|few|.|TRBV2
TGTGCCAGCAGCATCAGGGACAATGAGCAGTTCTTC
CASSIRDNEQFF